The rows below give T cell receptor beta chains drawn from one sample of a study of T cell responses to AZD1222 COVID-19 vaccine. Sequencing used immunoSEQ multiplex PCR; TCRdb keeps in-frame clones, though not all of them. Here the sample spans 90,000 to 110,000 clones, over 75% being singletons. Sequenced here: peripheral blood, sampled on day 0 of MenACWY control vaccination. The receptor source for this set is an adult in good health. The conserved cysteine and the conserved F or W are not part of the CDR3 here.

j_call: TRBJ2-3; v_call: TRBV9; cdr3_aa: ASSVGQGGTDTQY
j_call: TRBJ1-5; v_call: TRBV7-2; cdr3_aa: ASSQLTGQPGQPQH
j_call: TRBJ1-2; v_call: TRBV30; cdr3_aa: AWSPRSYGYT
j_call: TRBJ1-1; v_call: TRBV2; cdr3_aa: ASSSQGGDTEAF
j_call: TRBJ1-1; v_call: TRBV30; cdr3_aa: AWSVVGSVNTEAF
j_call: TRBJ1-2; v_call: TRBV7-2; cdr3_aa: ASSPQGGLYGYT
j_call: TRBJ1-2; v_call: TRBV7-3; cdr3_aa: ASSSSSANYGYT
j_call: TRBJ2-3; v_call: TRBV5-1; cdr3_aa: ASSLVASGGSGDTQY
j_call: TRBJ1-1; v_call: TRBV19; cdr3_aa: ASMGTPNTEAF
j_call: TRBJ2-7; v_call: TRBV5-1; cdr3_aa: ASSAWTGGYEQY
j_call: TRBJ2-1; v_call: TRBV7-2; cdr3_aa: ASSLRFRVSYNEQF
j_call: TRBJ1-2; v_call: TRBV7-2; cdr3_aa: ASSFGAEANYGYT
j_call: TRBJ1-1; v_call: TRBV4-1; cdr3_aa: ASSPRDRYLEWKAF
j_call: TRBJ2-7; v_call: TRBV7-2; cdr3_aa: ASSFLGRDVPSYEQY
j_call: TRBJ1-1; v_call: TRBV7-8; cdr3_aa: ASSQQGTEAF
j_call: TRBJ2-7; v_call: TRBV5-1; cdr3_aa: ASSSRGREQY
j_call: TRBJ1-1; v_call: TRBV11-3; cdr3_aa: ASSFDMNTEAF
j_call: TRBJ2-1; v_call: TRBV27; cdr3_aa: ASSFRRHNEQF
j_call: TRBJ2-1; v_call: TRBV7-2; cdr3_aa: ASSLTSGRVRF
j_call: TRBJ1-6; v_call: TRBV30; cdr3_aa: AFFPGSSYNSPLH
j_call: TRBJ2-1; v_call: TRBV7-8; cdr3_aa: ASSLVRQGGDEQF
j_call: TRBJ1-1; v_call: TRBV7-9; cdr3_aa: ASRRQGATEAF
j_call: TRBJ1-2; v_call: TRBV28; cdr3_aa: ASSVTLGGTGGGYT
j_call: TRBJ1-6; v_call: TRBV4-3; cdr3_aa: ASRQGARLLRSPLH
j_call: TRBJ1-2; v_call: TRBV30; cdr3_aa: AWSRRGGVSYGYT
j_call: TRBJ1-2; v_call: TRBV2; cdr3_aa: ASSESGSGERYGYT
j_call: TRBJ2-2; v_call: TRBV6-5; cdr3_aa: ASGTGGTGELF
j_call: TRBJ1-2; v_call: TRBV12-3/TRBV12-4; cdr3_aa: ASSPDRTYGYT
j_call: TRBJ2-7; v_call: TRBV28; cdr3_aa: ASSVTGQRSYEQY
j_call: TRBJ1-1; v_call: TRBV6-5; cdr3_aa: ASSPVGVLNTEAF
j_call: TRBJ1-6; v_call: TRBV7-9; cdr3_aa: ASSGREGGSPLH
j_call: TRBJ1-1; v_call: TRBV11-2; cdr3_aa: ASSHPLGDREAF
j_call: TRBJ1-1; v_call: TRBV7-3; cdr3_aa: ASSLNVRTEAF
j_call: TRBJ1-5; v_call: TRBV28; cdr3_aa: ASSLGDNNQPQH
j_call: TRBJ2-6; v_call: TRBV19; cdr3_aa: AREPGDRSGANVLT
j_call: TRBJ1-1; v_call: TRBV29-1; cdr3_aa: SVEDPVGRNTEAF
j_call: TRBJ1-1; v_call: TRBV28; cdr3_aa: ASSLPLLNTEAF
j_call: TRBJ1-2; v_call: TRBV28; cdr3_aa: ASSLGGAYGYT
j_call: TRBJ1-2; v_call: TRBV4-3; cdr3_aa: ASSQDTGADYGYT
j_call: TRBJ2-5; v_call: TRBV24-1; cdr3_aa: ATSDFGGPAEETQY
j_call: TRBJ2-7; v_call: TRBV4-3; cdr3_aa: ASSHRTSGFSEQY
j_call: TRBJ1-1; v_call: TRBV18; cdr3_aa: ASSGGTGDGSTEAF
j_call: TRBJ1-5; v_call: TRBV6-2/TRBV6-3; cdr3_aa: ASSTGGSLPQH
j_call: TRBJ1-3; v_call: TRBV5-1; cdr3_aa: ASSFSLTGNTIY
j_call: TRBJ1-4; v_call: TRBV7-2; cdr3_aa: ASSITGYNEKLF
j_call: TRBJ1-6; v_call: TRBV19; cdr3_aa: ASTAGQKDSPLH
j_call: TRBJ1-6; v_call: TRBV28; cdr3_aa: ASTGGANSPLH
j_call: TRBJ2-7; v_call: TRBV4-2; cdr3_aa: ASSQDGRDYEQY
j_call: TRBJ2-7; v_call: TRBV7-8; cdr3_aa: ASSLSGGATYEQY
j_call: TRBJ2-5; v_call: TRBV4-1; cdr3_aa: ASSQESGETQY
j_call: TRBJ1-1; v_call: TRBV3-1/TRBV3-2; cdr3_aa: ASSQKGNTEAF
j_call: TRBJ2-1; v_call: TRBV5-1; cdr3_aa: ASSLETGSYNEQF
j_call: TRBJ1-2; v_call: TRBV6-2/TRBV6-3; cdr3_aa: ASSYSGDGYT
j_call: TRBJ1-2; v_call: TRBV3-1/TRBV3-2; cdr3_aa: ASSQEGPGTYGYT
j_call: TRBJ1-6; v_call: TRBV4-3; cdr3_aa: ASSQGLPGSPLH